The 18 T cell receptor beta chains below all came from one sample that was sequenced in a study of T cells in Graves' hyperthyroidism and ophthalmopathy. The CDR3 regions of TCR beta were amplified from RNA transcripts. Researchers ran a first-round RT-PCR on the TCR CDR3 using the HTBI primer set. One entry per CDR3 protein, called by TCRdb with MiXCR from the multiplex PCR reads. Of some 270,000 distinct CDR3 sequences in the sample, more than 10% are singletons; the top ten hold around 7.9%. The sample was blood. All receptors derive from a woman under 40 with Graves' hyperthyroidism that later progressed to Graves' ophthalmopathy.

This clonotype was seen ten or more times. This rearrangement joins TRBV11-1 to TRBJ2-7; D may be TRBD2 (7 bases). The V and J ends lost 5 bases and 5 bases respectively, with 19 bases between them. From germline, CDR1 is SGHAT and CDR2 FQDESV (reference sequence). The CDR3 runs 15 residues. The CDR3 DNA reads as TGTGCCAGCAGCCTCGCAGTTGGGGGGGGCCACGAGCAGTACTTC. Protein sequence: CASSLAVGGGHEQYF.

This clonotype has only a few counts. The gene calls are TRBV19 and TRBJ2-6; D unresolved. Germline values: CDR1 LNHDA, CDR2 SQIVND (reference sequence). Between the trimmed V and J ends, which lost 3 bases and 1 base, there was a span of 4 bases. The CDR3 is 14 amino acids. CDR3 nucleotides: TGTGCCAGTAGTATGGGGTCTGGGGCCAACGTCCTGACTTTC. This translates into CASSMGSGANVLTF.

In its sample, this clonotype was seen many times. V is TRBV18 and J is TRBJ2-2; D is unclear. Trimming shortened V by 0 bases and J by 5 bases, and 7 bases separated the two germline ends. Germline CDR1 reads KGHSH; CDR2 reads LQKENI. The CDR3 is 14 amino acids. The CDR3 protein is CASSPPEETGELFF. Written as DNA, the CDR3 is TGTGCCAGCTCACCACCAGAAGAGACCGGGGAGCTGTTTTTT.

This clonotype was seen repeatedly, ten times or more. Here the CDR3 reads CASSLGSGGLQFF. Here the CDR3 DNA reads TGTGCCAGCAGTTTGGGTAGCGGGGGTCTGCAGTTCTTC. V usage is TRBV27 and J usage is TRBJ2-1, with 9 bases that match TRBD2. The V gene's germline CDR1 is MNHEY and CDR2 SMNVEV (reference sequence). V lost 3 bases to trimming and J lost 12 bases; unmatched junction nucleotides: 6. This CDR3 region has 13 residues.

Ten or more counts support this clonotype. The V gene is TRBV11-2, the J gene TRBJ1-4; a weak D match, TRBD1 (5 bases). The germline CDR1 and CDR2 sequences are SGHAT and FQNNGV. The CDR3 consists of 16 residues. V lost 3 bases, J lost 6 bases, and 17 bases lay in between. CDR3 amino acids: CASSFTPGAWDEKLFF. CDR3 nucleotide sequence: TGTGCCAGCAGCTTCACTCCCGGGGCATGGGATGAAAAACTGTTTTTT.

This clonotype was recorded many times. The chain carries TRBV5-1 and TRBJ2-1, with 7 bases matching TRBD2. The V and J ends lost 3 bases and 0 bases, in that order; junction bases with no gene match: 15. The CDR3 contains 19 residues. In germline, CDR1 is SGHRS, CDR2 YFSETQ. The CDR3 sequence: CASSSRPIAGTGSYNEQFF. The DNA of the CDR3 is TGCGCCAGCAGCTCGCGACCCATAGCGGGCACCGGCTCCTACAATGAGCAGTTCTTC.

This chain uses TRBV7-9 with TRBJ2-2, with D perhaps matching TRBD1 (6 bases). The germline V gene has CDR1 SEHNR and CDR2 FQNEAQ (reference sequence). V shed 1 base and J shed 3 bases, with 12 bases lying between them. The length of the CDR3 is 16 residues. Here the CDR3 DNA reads TGTGCCAGCAGCTTAGTGGCAGGGGAATACACCGGGGAGCTGTTTTTT. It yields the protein CASSLVAGEYTGELFF.

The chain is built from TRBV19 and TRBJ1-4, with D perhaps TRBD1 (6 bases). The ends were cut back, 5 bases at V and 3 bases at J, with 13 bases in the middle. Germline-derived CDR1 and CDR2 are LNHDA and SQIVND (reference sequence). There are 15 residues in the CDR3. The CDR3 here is CASSVNRVANEKLFF. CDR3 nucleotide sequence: TGTGCCAGTAGTGTAAACAGGGTGGCTAATGAAAAACTGTTTTTT. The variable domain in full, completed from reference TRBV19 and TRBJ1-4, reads DGGITQSPKYLFRKEGQNVTLSCEQNLNHDAMYWYRQDPGQGLRLIYYSQIVNDFQKGDIAEGYSVSREKKESFPLTVTSAQKNPTAFYLCASSVNRVANEKLFFGSGTQLSVL.

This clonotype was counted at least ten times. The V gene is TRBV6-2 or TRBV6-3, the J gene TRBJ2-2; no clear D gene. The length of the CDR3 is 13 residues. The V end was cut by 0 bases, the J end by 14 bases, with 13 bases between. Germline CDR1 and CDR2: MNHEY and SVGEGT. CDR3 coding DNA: TGTGCCAGCAGTTACTCTGGACCCGTGGGACTGTTTTTT. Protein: CASSYSGPVGLFF.

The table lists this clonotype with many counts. The CDR3 loop reads CASSQGQLLNTEAFF. CDR3 DNA: TGTGCCAGCAGCCAAGGACAGCTACTTAACACTGAAGCTTTCTTT. The chain is built from TRBV3-1 and TRBJ1-1; perhaps TRBD1 as D (5 bases). Germline loops: CDR1 LGHDT, CDR2 YNNKEL (reference sequence). V was shortened by 1 base and J by 2 bases, with 11 bases between the two germline ends. The CDR3 is 15 amino acids.

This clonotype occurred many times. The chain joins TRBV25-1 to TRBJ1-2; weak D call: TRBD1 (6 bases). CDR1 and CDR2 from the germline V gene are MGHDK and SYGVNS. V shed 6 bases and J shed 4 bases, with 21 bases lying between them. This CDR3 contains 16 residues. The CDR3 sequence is CASSFPREDSSYGYTF. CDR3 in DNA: TGTGCCAGCAGCTTCCCCCGAGAGGACAGCAGCTATGGCTACACCTTC.

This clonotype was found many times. The CDR3 is CAARPTSGKNTGELFF. In DNA, the CDR3 is TGTGCCGCCCGCCCCACTAGCGGGAAAAACACCGGGGAGCTGTTTTTT. The chain has TRBV2 and TRBJ2-2; 10 bases line up with TRBD2. Germline V CDR1 and CDR2: SNHLY, FYNNEI. V was pared by 11 bases and J by 2 bases, with 11 bases of the junction left unmatched. This CDR3 has 16 residues.

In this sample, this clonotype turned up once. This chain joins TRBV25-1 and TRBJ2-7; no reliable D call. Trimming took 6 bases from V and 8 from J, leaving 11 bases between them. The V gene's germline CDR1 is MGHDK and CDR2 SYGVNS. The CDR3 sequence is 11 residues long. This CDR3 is CASSDFLKQYF. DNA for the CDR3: TGTGCCAGCAGCGACTTCTTAAAGCAGTACTTC.

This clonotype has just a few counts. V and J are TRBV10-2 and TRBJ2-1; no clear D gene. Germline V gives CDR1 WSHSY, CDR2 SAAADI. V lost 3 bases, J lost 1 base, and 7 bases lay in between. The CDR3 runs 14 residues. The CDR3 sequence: CASSEPESYNEQFF. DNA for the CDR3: TGCGCCAGCAGTGAACCGGAGTCCTACAATGAGCAGTTCTTC.

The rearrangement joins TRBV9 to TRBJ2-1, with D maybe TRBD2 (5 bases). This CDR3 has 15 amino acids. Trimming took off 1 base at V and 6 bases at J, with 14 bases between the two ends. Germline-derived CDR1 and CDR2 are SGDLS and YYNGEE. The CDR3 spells CASSVWSSESNEQFF. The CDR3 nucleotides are TGTGCCAGCAGCGTATGGAGTAGCGAGAGCAATGAGCAGTTCTTC.

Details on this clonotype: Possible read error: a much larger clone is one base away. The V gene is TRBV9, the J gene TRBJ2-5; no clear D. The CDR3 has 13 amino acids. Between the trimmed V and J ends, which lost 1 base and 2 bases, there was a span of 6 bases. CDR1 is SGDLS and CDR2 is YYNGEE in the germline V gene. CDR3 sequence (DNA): TGTGCCAGCAGCGTATTGGATCAAGAGACCCAGTACTTC. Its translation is CASSVLDQETQYF.

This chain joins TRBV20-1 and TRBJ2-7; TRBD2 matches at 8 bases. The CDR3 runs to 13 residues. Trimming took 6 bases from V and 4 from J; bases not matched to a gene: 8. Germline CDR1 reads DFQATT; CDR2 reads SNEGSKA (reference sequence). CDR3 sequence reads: CSAPAGATYEQYF. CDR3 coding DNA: TGCAGTGCCCCAGCGGGAGCAACTTACGAGCAGTACTTC.

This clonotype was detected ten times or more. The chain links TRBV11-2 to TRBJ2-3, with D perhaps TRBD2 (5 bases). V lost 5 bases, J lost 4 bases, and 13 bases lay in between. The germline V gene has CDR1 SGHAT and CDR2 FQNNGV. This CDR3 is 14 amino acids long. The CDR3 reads CASSLTMTPDTQYF. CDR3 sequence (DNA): TGTGCCAGCAGCCTGACTATGACCCCAGATACGCAGTATTTT.